These 23 T cell receptor beta chains originate from one sample sequenced in a study of cytomegalovirus exposure and HLA in healthy donors (dated by TCRdb to 2016 to 2017). Library method: the immunoSEQ multiplex PCR assay. The multiplex PCR relied on a mix of 60 forward primers for TCR Vbeta segments and 13 reverse primers for TCR Jbeta segments. The clones in this table, taken by TCRdb from immuneACCESS, are in-frame only. Not every clone is retained; where verified, under half of the shortfall comes from an unresolved V gene, and the cause of the rest is unknown. Here the sample has about 120,000 clones; 70% to 90% occur a single time. Approximately 1.8% of the sample rests with the top ten. The sequenced sample consisted of PBMCs. The source is a man aged 40-49 years in good health and CMV-seronegative.

The CDR3 here is CASSVVSGGPHGELFF. CDR3 coding DNA: TGTGCCAGCAGCGTAGTAAGCGGGGGACCCCACGGGGAGCTGTTTTTT. This chain connects TRBV9 to TRBJ2-2; 8 bases map to TRBD2. The ends lost 0 bases at V and 7 bases at J; junction bases unmatched: 8. This CDR3 comprises 16 residues. Germline assignment: CDR1 SGDLS and CDR2 YYNGEE.

The chain couples TRBV6-5 to TRBJ2-3; maybe TRBD1 (6 bases). The CDR3 has 14 residues. Germline V CDR1 and CDR2: MNHEY, SVGAGI. The germline V and J ends were trimmed by 4 bases and 4 bases, with 12 bases remaining between them. CDR3 protein: CASSSDSSADTQYF. In nucleotides, the CDR3 is TGTGCCAGCAGTTCGGACAGTAGCGCAGATACGCAGTATTTT.

The chain links TRBV6-6 to TRBJ1-6, with 7 bases matching TRBD1. Germline CDR1 is MNHNY and CDR2 is SVGAGI (reference sequence). With 5 bases clipped from V and 9 bases from J, the junction kept 7 bases outside the gene matches. This CDR3 contains 14 residues. The CDR3 loop reads CASSRRQGFSPLHF. Written as DNA, the CDR3 is TGTGCCAGCAGTCGCCGACAGGGTTTTTCACCCCTCCACTTT.

V gene TRBV7-2 combines with J gene TRBJ2-7; 9 bases are shared with TRBD2. This CDR3 has 17 amino acids. Trimming removed 3 bases from V and 1 base from J; junction bases left unmatched: 10. The germline CDR1 and CDR2 sequences are SGHTA and FQGNSA. CDR3 sequence (DNA): TGTGCCAGCAGCTTTCTAGCGGGGCCCGGCGCATCCTACGAGCAGTACTTC. Translating gives CASSFLAGPGASYEQYF. The whole variable domain, remainder taken from reference TRBV7-2 and TRBJ2-7, is GAGVSQSPSNKVTEKGKDVELRCDPISGHTALYWYRQSLGQGLEFLIYFQGNSAPDKSGLPSDRFSAERTGGSVSTLTIQRTQQEDSAVYLCASSFLAGPGASYEQYFGPGTRLTVT.

The chain couples TRBV29-1 to TRBJ2-6; tentative D call: TRBD2 (5 bases). The germline CDR1 and CDR2 sequences are SQVTM and ANQGSEA. This CDR3 contains 15 residues. Trimming cost V 0 bases and J 2 bases, with 8 bases left between them. CDR3 DNA sequence: TGCAGCGTTGAAGATCGGGGTACTGGGGCCAACGTCCTGACTTTC. This gives the protein CSVEDRGTGANVLTF.

The chain combines TRBV4-1 with TRBJ2-1, with TRBD2 identical over 9 bases. The germline CDR1 and CDR2 sequences are MGHRA and YSYEKL. The CDR3 is 15 amino acids. Unmatched junction bases numbered 0, after V lost 3 bases and J lost 0 bases. CDR3 sequence: CASSHSGSSYNEQFF. For the CDR3, the DNA is TGCGCCAGCAGCCATAGCGGGAGCTCCTACAATGAGCAGTTCTTC.

The chain links TRBV6-1 to TRBJ1-1; D might be TRBD1 (5 bases). The length of the CDR3 is 12 residues. With 8 bases removed from V and 4 bases from J, the gap between germline ends came to 11 bases. The germline V gene has CDR1 MNHNS and CDR2 SASEGT. CDR3 amino acids: CASSGFSTEAFF. The CDR3 DNA follows: TGTGCCAGCTCAGGGTTTTCCACTGAAGCTTTCTTT.

The V call is TRBV10-2, the J call TRBJ1-1; D gene ambiguous. The CDR3 is made up of 12 amino acids. CDR1 and CDR2 (germline): WSHSY, SAAADI. Deletions cut 3 bases from V and 8 bases from J, with 10 bases between. CDR3 in DNA: TGCGCCAGCAGTGAAAATAGAGGGGAAGCTTTCTTT. Translation gives CASSENRGEAFF.

This clone was seen only a few times. J is TRBJ1-4 and V is TRBV7-2; TRBD1 is a possible D gene (5 bases). This CDR3 comprises 14 residues. Germline V gene data show CDR1 as SGHTA and CDR2 as FQGNSA. The ends were cut back, 1 base at V and 4 bases at J, with 7 bases in the middle. The CDR3 here is CASSLEGFNEKLFF. DNA of the CDR3: TGTGCCAGCAGCTTAGAGGGGTTTAATGAAAAACTGTTTTTT.

The J gene is TRBJ1-3, the V gene TRBV10-1; tentatively, D is TRBD1 (6 bases). With 4 bases removed from V and 4 bases from J, the gap between germline ends came to 8 bases. The CDR3 loop spans 13 amino acids. Germline-derived CDR1 and CDR2 are WNHNN and SYGVQD (reference sequence). CDR3 amino acids: CASSGTEGNTIYF. CDR3 sequence (DNA): TGCGCCAGCAGTGGGACAGAAGGAAACACCATATATTTT.

This clone came up once. The CDR3 spells CASSLGLAGVYTQYF. As DNA, the CDR3 is TGTGCCAGCAGCTTAGGACTAGCGGGGGTCTATACGCAGTATTTT. The chain joins TRBV11-2 to TRBJ2-3, with 12 bases matching TRBD2. Germline V gives CDR1 SGHAT, CDR2 FQNNGV. CDR3 size: 15 residues. J lost 7 bases, V lost 1 base, and 3 bases had no gene match.

This clone occurred a few times. V is TRBV7-9 and J is TRBJ1-1, with D uncertain. Germline CDR1 is SEHNR and CDR2 is FQNEAQ (reference sequence). V dropped 3 bases and J dropped 4 bases, with 6 bases sitting between them. The CDR3 is 12 residues long. This CDR3 is CASSLRGTEAFF. The CDR3 nucleotides are TGTGCCAGCAGCTTGCGGGGCACTGAAGCTTTCTTT.

The chain carries TRBV7-6 and TRBJ1-1, with D unresolved. This CDR3 has 8 amino acids. With 11 bases removed from V and 8 bases from J, the gap between germline ends came to 6 bases. The germline gives CDR1 SGHVS, CDR2 FNYEAQ. The DNA of the CDR3 is TGTGCCGGCCTGGAAGCTTTCTTT. Its translation is CAGLEAFF.

J is TRBJ1-2 and V is TRBV6-5; D uncertain. V shed 5 bases and J shed 13 bases, with 17 bases lying between them. This CDR3 contains 12 residues. CDR1 MNHEY and CDR2 SVGAGI come from the germline V gene. This CDR3 reads CASSPRGVGSTF. The DNA for the CDR3 is TGTGCCAGCAGTCCCCGGGGAGTCGGAAGCACCTTC.

The J gene is TRBJ2-7, the V gene TRBV18; a weak D match, TRBD1 (7 bases). V gave up 1 base and J gave up 1 base, with 17 bases separating them. The germline gives CDR1 KGHSH, CDR2 LQKENI. This CDR3 has 17 amino acids. The CDR3 DNA follows: TGTGCCAGCTCACCACAGCCTGGAGGGACAGCATCCTACGAGCAGTACTTC. Residues: CASSPQPGGTASYEQYF.

The chain is built from TRBV6-5 and TRBJ1-4; D is unresolved. With 2 bases removed from V and 3 bases from J, the gap between germline ends came to 7 bases. The CDR3 spans 14 residues. Germline CDR1 and CDR2: MNHEY and SVGAGI. The CDR3 nucleotides are TGTGCCAGCAGTTACGGTCAGGCTAATGAAAAACTGTTTTTT. Its translation is CASSYGQANEKLFF.

The rearrangement uses TRBV7-2 and TRBJ1-1; TRBD1 might be the D (6 bases). Germline CDR1 reads SGHTA; CDR2 reads FQGNSA. There are 16 residues in the CDR3. Trimming removed 1 base at V and 5 bases at J, with 17 bases between. The CDR3, as DNA: TGTGCCAGCAGCTTAGTTGTTACAGGGATGTATACTGAAGCTTTCTTT. Translating gives CASSLVVTGMYTEAFF.

This clone was seen more than once but under ten times. The chain is built from TRBV29-1 and TRBJ2-1; D may be TRBD1 (5 bases). Germline CDR1 SQVTM, CDR2 ANQGSEA. V shed 5 bases and J shed 5 bases, with 22 bases lying between them. The CDR3 runs to 16 residues. Here the CDR3 reads CSVLPRQFVANNEQFF. DNA of the CDR3: TGCAGCGTTCTACCGCGACAGTTTGTTGCAAACAATGAGCAGTTCTTC.

This chain joins TRBV6-5 and TRBJ2-2; possible D gene TRBD2, 6 bases. This CDR3 comprises 14 residues. The germline V gene has CDR1 MNHEY and CDR2 SVGAGI. The V end was cut by 2 bases, the J end by 7 bases, with 11 bases between. CDR3 protein: CASSYGWGDGELFF. DNA for the CDR3: TGTGCCAGCAGTTACGGTTGGGGGGACGGGGAGCTGTTTTTT.

The chain has TRBV27 and TRBJ1-3, with D perhaps TRBD1 (5 bases). V lost 2 bases and J lost 2, with 10 bases in between. Looked up from germline, CDR1 is MNHEY and CDR2 is SMNVEV (reference sequence). The CDR3 has 15 amino acids. This CDR3 reads CASSLRTQPGNTIYF. Written as DNA, the CDR3 is TGTGCCAGCAGTTTAAGGACACAGCCTGGAAACACCATATATTTT.

The V call is TRBV10-2, the J call TRBJ2-3, with 10 bases identical to TRBD1. Per the germline V gene, CDR1 is WSHSY and CDR2 is SAAADI. This CDR3 is 13 amino acids long. V shed 10 bases and J 8 bases; nucleotides not matched to a gene: 9. CDR3: CATATGGLGTQYF. CDR3 bases: TGCGCCACCGCGACAGGGGGCTTGGGTACGCAGTATTTT.

This clone was counted between two and nine times. The V call is TRBV4-3, the J call TRBJ2-5, with 11 bases aligning to TRBD2. CDR1 and CDR2 (germline): LGHNA, YSLEER. J gave up 2 bases and V 6 bases, and 8 bases lay outside the gene matches. The CDR3 is 16 residues long. The CDR3 reads CASSPRLAGGQETQYF. The CDR3 DNA sequence: TGCGCCAGCAGTCCAAGGTTAGCGGGGGGGCAAGAGACCCAGTACTTC.

The genes are TRBV19 and TRBJ1-1; D is perhaps TRBD1 (5 bases). This CDR3 has 12 amino acids. V was cut by 1 base and J by 6 bases, with 6 bases left in between. Germline values: CDR1 LNHDA, CDR2 SQIVND (reference sequence). The chain's CDR3 is CASSIGGPEAFF. The CDR3 region has the DNA TGTGCCAGTAGTATAGGGGGCCCTGAAGCTTTCTTT. The whole variable domain, filled in from reference TRBV19 and TRBJ1-1, reads DGGITQSPKYLFRKEGQNVTLSCEQNLNHDAMYWYRQDPGQGLRLIYYSQIVNDFQKGDIAEGYSVSREKKESFPLTVTSAQKNPTAFYLCASSIGGPEAFFGQGTRLTVV.